The clone carrying this TCR beta chain was observed a handful of times. This entry belongs to a study of blood T cells in healthy people across ages. Primers used in a second PCR of about 6 to 11 cycles were a sample-barcoded 5' primer and a J-beta primer mix. TCRdb ran MiXCR on the 5' RACE reads and lists one entry per CDR3 protein. The sample has approximately 830,000 distinct CDR3 sequences; 55% to 65% are singletons. The receptor's source is a man younger than 45 in good health. Sequenced material: blood.

In nucleotides, the CDR3 is TGTGCCAGCTCACCACCCATAGCACAATACAATGAGCAGTTCTTC. Protein product: CASSPPIAQYNEQFF. The chain is built from TRBV18 and TRBJ2-1; no clear D. V dropped 0 bases and J dropped 4 bases, with 10 bases sitting between them. The CDR3 runs to 15 residues. Germline CDR1 and CDR2: KGHSH and LQKENI.